This T cell receptor beta chain emerged from a study of blood T cell repertoires in COVID-19. Participants were aged about 18 to 89 years from around 26 US areas. The protocol was immunoSEQ multiplex PCR, while the TCRdb copy is restricted to in-frame clones and leaves out a portion. This table holds a few hundred thousand clones, roughly nine tenths found once. Germline V gene data show CDR1 as SGHRS and CDR2 as YFSETQ. The CDR3 spans 12 residues. V shed 4 bases and J shed 8 bases, with 12 bases lying between them. Input material: PBMCs or T cells enriched from blood (not recorded which). The chain has TRBV5-1 and TRBJ1-2; no definite D call. The source of this sequence is a man younger than 45 who had recovered from COVID-19. The CDR3 reads CASSVDRRGYTF. The CDR3 DNA follows: TGCGCCAGCAGCGTGGACCGCCGGGGCTACACCTTC.